A single TCR beta chain is shown here with its context. TCRdb keeps only in-frame clones here, not all; method: immunoSEQ multiplex PCR. The table has under 150,000 clones, about 89% seen once. Germline V gene sequence: CDR1 SGHTA, CDR2 FQGNSA. CDR3 length equals 13 residues. The V gene lost 5 bases and the J gene lost 4 bases, with 11 bases spanning the gap. The sample is drawn from a study of T cell responses to AZD1222 COVID-19 vaccine. The source was peripheral blood, collected 28 days after the second AZD1222 dose. This TCR was recovered from an adult who received the AZD1222 COVID-19 vaccine. This chain connects TRBV7-2 to TRBJ1-1; maybe TRBD1 (6 bases). As DNA, the CDR3 is TGTGCCAGCAGCAACAGGGTAACCACTGAAGCTTTCTTT. Translation: CASSNRVTTEAFF. Together with reference TRBV7-2 and TRBJ1-1, the CDR3 gives the full variable domain: GAGVSQSPSNKVTEKGKDVELRCDPISGHTALYWYRQSLGQGLEFLIYFQGNSAPDKSGLPSDRFSAERTGGSVSTLTIQRTQQEDSAVYLCASSNRVTTEAFFGQGTRLTVV.